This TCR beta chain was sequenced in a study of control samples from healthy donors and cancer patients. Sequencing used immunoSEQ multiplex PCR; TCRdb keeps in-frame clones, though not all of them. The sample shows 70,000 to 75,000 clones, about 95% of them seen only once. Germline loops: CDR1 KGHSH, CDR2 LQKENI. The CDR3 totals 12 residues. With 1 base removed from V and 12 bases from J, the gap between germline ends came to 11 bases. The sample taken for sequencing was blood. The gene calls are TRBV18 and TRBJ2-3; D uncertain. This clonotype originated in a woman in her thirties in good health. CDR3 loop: CASSPLETPQYF. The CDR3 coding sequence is TGTGCCAGCTCACCACTGGAAACGCCCCAGTATTTT.